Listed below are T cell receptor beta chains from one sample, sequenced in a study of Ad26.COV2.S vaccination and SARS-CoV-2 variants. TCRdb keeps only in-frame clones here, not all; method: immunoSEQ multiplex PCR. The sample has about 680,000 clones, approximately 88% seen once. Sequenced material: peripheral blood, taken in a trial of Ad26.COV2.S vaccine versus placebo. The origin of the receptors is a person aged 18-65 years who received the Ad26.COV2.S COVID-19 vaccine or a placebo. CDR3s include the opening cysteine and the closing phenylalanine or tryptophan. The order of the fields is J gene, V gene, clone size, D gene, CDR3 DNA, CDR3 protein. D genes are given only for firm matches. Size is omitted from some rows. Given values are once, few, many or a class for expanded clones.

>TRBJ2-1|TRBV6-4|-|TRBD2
TGTGCCAGCAGTGACTCGAGCAGCGGGAGCTTCTCCTACAATGAGCAGTTCTTC
CASSDSSSGSFSYNEQFF
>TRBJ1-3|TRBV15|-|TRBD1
TGTGCCACCGTTGACAGGGAGTCTGGATCTGGAAACACCATATATTTT
CATVDRESGSGNTIYF
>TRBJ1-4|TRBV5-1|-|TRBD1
TGCGCCAGCAGCCTGAGACAGGGGGCCGTGGCTAATGAAAAACTGTTTTTT
CASSLRQGAVANEKLFF
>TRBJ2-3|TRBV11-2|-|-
TGTGCCAGCAGCTTAGTGGGCGGTACAGATACGCAGTATTTT
CASSLVGGTDTQYF
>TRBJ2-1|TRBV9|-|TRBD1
TGTGCCAGCAGCTCGGGACAGGTCTACAATGAGCAGTTCTTC
CASSSGQVYNEQFF
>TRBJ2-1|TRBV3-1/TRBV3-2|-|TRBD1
TGTGCCAGCAGCACGGACAGGCCTGGGGATGAGCAGTTCTTC
CASSTDRPGDEQFF
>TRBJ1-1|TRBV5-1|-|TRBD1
TGCGCCAGCAGCCAAGGGGGCGTATGGACTGAAGCTTTCTTT
CASSQGGVWTEAFF
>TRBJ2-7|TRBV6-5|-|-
TGTGCCAGCAGTTACTCGATGAATGGGGACTCCTACGAGCAGTACTTC
CASSYSMNGDSYEQYF
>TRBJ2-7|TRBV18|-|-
TGTGCCAGCTCAACGGGGTTTTACGAGCAGTACTTC
CASSTGFYEQYF
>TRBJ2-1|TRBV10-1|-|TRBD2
TGCGCCACCAGGCCAGCGGGAGGTAATGAGCAGTTCTTC
CATRPAGGNEQFF
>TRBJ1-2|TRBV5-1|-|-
TGCGCCAGCAGCTTGGAGGTAGGGCAGGATGGCTACACCTTC
CASSLEVGQDGYTF
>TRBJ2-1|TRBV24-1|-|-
TGTGCCACCAGTTCCTACAATGAGCAGTTCTTC
CATSSYNEQFF
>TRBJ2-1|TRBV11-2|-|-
TGTGCCAGCAGCTTAGAGGAGTTATCCGGTGAGCAGTTCTTC
CASSLEELSGEQFF
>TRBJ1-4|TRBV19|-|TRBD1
TGTGCCATTTCTAAAAGGACAGGGGATGAAAAACTGTTTTTT
CAISKRTGDEKLFF
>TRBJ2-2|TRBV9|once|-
TGTGCCAGCAGTGATACGGACGTAAACACCGGGGAGCTGTTTTTT
CASSDTDVNTGELFF
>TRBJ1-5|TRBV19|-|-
TGTGCCAGTAGTCTCAGCAATCAGCCCCAGCATTTT
CASSLSNQPQHF
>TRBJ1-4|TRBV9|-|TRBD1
TGTGCCAGCAGCGTAGGCACAGGGGATGAAAAACTGTTTTTT
CASSVGTGDEKLFF
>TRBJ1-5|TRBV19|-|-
TGTGCCAGTAGTATAGTACAGTCCAATCAGCCCCAGCATTTT
CASSIVQSNQPQHF
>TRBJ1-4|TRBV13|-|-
TGTGCCAGCACTGTACACTCAACTAATGAAAAACTGTTTTTT
CASTVHSTNEKLFF
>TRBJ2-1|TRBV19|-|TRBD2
TGTGCCAGTAGTGACAGCGGGAGCTCCTACAATGAGCAGTTCTTC
CASSDSGSSYNEQFF
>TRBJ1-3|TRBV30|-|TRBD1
TGTGCCTGGAACCCCCGGACAGGCGGAAACACCATATATTTT
CAWNPRTGGNTIYF
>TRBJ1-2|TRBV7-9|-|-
TGTGCCAGCAGCTTAGCGCAGCTGTATTTC
CASSLAQLYF
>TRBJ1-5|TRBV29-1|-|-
TGCAGCGTTAGCCCCTCCGACCGGGAGCCCCAGCATTTT
CSVSPSDREPQHF
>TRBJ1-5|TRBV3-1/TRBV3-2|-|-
TGTGCCAGCAGCCAAGATGTGGGGCAACGGAATCAGCCCCAGCATTTT
CASSQDVGQRNQPQHF